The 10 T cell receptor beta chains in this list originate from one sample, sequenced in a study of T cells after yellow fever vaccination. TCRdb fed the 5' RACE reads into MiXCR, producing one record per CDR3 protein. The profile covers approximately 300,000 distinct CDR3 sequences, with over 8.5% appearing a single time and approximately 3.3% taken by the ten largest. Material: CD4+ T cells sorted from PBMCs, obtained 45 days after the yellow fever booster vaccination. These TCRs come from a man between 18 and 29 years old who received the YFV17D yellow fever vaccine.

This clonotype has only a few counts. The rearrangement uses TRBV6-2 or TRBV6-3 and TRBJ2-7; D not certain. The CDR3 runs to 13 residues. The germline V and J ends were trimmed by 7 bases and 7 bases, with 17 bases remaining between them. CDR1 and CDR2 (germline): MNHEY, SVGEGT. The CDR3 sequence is CASTRSSTGEQYV. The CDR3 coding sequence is TGTGCCAGCACGCGTTCCTCGACTGGGGAGCAGTACGTC.

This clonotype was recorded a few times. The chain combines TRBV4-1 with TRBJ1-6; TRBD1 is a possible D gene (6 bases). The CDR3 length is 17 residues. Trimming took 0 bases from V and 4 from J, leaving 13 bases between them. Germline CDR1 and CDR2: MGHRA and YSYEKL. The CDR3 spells CASSQDSQGPYNSPLHF. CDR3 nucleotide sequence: TGCGCCAGCAGCCAAGACTCACAGGGACCTTATAATTCACCCCTCCACTTT.

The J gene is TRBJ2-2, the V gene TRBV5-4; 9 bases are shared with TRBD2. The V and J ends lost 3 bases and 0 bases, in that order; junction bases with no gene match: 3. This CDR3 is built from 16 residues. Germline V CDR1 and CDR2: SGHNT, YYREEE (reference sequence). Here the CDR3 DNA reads TGTGCCAGCAGCTGGGGACTAGCCGCGAACACCGGGGAGCTGTTTTTT. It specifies CASSWGLAANTGELFF.

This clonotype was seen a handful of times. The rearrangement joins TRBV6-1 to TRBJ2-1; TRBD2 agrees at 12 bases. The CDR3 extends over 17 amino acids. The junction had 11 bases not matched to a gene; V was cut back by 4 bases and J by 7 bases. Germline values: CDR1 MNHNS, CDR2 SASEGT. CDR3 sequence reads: CASSVNILAGGGNEQFF. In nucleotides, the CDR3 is TGTGCCAGCAGTGTAAACATACTAGCGGGGGGAGGGAATGAGCAGTTCTTC.

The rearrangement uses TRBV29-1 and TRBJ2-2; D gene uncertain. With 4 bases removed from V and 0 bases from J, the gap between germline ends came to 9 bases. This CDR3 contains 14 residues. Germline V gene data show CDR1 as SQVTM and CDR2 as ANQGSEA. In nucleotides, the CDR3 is TGCAGCGTTGGGGTCAGCTCGAACACCGGGGAGCTGTTTTTT. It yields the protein CSVGVSSNTGELFF.

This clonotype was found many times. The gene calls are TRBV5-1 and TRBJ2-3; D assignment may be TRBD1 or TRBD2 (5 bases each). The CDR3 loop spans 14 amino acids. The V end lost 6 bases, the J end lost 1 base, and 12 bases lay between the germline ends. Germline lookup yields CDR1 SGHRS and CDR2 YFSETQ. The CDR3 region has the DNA TGCGCCAGCAAGTCGGGGCAGGGCACAGATACGCAGTATTTT. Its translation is CASKSGQGTDTQYF.

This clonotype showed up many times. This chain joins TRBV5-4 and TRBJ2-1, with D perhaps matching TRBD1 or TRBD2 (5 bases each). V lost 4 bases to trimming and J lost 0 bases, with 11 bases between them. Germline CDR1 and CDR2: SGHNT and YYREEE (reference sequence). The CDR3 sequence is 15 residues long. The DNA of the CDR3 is TGTGCCAGCAGCCTCGGGACCGGCTCCTACAATGAGCAGTTCTTC. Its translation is CASSLGTGSYNEQFF.

The CDR3 protein is CATSDRYGTDTQYF. As DNA, the CDR3 is TGTGCCACCAGTGATCGTTACGGCACAGATACGCAGTATTTT. The chain employs TRBV24-1 and TRBJ2-3; D is undetermined. The CDR3 covers 14 residues. Germline lookup yields CDR1 KGHDR and CDR2 SFDVKD. V shed 3 bases and J shed 1 base, with 7 bases lying between them.

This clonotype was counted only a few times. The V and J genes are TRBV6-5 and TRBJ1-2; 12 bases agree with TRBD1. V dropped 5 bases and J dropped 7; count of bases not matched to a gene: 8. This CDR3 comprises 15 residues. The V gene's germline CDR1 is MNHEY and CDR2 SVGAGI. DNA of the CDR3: TGTGCCAGCAGTACCCCGGGACAGGGGGCGTCTGGCTACACCTTC. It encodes CASSTPGQGASGYTF.

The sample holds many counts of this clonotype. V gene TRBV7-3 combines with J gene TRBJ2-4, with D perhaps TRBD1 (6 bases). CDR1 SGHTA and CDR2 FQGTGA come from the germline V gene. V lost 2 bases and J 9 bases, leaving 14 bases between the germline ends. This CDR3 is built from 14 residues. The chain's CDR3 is CASSLETGVGIQYF. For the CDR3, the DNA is TGTGCCAGCAGCTTAGAGACAGGTGTTGGCATTCAGTACTTC. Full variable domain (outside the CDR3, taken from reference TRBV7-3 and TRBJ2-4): GAGVSQTPSNKVTEKGKYVELRCDPISGHTALYWYRQSLGQGPEFLIYFQGTGAADDSGLPNDRFFAVRPEGSVSTLKIQRTERGDSAVYLCASSLETGVGIQYFGAGTRLSVL.